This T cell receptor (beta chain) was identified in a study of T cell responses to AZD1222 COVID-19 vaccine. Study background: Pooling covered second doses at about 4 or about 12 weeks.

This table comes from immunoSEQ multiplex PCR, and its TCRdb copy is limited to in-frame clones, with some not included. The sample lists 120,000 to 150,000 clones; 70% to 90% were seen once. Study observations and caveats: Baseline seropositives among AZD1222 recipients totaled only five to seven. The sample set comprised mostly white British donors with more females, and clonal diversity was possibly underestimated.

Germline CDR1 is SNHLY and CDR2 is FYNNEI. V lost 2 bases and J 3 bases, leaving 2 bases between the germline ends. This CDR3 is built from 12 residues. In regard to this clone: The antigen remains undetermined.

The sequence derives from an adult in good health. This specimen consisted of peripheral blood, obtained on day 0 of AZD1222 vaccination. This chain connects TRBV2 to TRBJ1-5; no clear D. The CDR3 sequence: CASSEYNQPQHF. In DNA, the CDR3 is TGTGCCAGCAGTGAATACAATCAGCCCCAGCATTTT. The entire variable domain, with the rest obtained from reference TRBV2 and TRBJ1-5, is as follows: EPEVTQTPSHQVTQMGQEVILRCVPISNHLYFYWYRQILGQKVEFLVSFYNNEISEKSEIFDDQFSVERPDGSNFTLKIRSTKLEDSAMYFCASSEYNQPQHFGDGTRLSIL.